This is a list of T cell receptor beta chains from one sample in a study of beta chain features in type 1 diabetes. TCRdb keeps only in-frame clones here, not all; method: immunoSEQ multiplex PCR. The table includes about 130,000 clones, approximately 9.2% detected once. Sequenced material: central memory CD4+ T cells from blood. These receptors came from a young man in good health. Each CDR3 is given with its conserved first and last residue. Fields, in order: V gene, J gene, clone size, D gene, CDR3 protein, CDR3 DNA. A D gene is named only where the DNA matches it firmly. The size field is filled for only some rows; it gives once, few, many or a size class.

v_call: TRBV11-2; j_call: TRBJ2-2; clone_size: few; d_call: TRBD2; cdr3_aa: CASSRWTSGNTGELFF; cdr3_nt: TGTGCCAGCAGTCGCTGGACTAGCGGGAACACCGGGGAGCTGTTTTTT
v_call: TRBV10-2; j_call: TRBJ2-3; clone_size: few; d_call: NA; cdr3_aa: CASSEPGGRSPDTQYF; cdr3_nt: TGCGCCAGCAGTGAGCCGGGGGGCCGGAGCCCAGATACGCAGTATTTT
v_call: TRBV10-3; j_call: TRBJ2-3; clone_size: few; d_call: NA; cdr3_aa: CAIKDDSSGTDTQYF; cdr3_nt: TGTGCCATCAAAGATGACAGTTCCGGCACAGATACGCAGTATTTT
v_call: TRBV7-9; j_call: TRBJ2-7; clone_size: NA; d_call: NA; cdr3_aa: CASSKGDEQYF; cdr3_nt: TGTGCCAGCAGCAAGGGGGACGAGCAGTACTTC
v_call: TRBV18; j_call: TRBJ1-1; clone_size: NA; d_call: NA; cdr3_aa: CASSEGQNTEAFF; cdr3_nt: TGTGCCAGCTCCGAAGGACAGAACACTGAAGCTTTCTTT
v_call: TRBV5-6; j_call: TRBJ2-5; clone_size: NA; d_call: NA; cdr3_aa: CASSLWHQETQYF; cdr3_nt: TGTGCCAGCAGCTTGTGGCACCAAGAGACCCAGTACTTC
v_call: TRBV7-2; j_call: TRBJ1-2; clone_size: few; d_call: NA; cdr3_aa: CASSIAGTNGYTF; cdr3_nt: TGTGCCAGCAGCATTGCCGGGACTAATGGCTACACCTTC
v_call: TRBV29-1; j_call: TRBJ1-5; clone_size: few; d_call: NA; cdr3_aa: CSVRDSEYQPQHF; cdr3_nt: TGCAGCGTCCGCGACAGTGAGTATCAGCCCCAGCATTTT
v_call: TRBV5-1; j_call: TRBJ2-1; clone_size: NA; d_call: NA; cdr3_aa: CASSLDRALFNEQFF; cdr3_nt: TGCGCCAGCAGCTTGGACAGGGCTTTGTTCAATGAGCAGTTCTTC
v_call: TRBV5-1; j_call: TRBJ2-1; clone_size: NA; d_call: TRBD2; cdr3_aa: CASSPLAGGPNEQFF; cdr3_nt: TGCGCCAGCAGCCCTCTAGCGGGGGGGCCTAATGAGCAGTTCTTC
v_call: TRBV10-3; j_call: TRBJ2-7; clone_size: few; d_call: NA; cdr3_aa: CAIRGAREQYF; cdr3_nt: TGTGCCATCCGCGGGGCGCGCGAGCAGTACTTC
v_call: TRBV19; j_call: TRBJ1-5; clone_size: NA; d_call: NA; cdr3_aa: CASMGATGQYSNQPQHF; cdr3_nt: TGTGCCAGTATGGGCGCTACCGGACAGTATAGCAATCAGCCCCAGCATTTT
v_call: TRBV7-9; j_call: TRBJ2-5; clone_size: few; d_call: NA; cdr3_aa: CASSLVGGETQYF; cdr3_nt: TGTGCCAGCAGCTTAGTAGGCGGGGAGACCCAGTACTTC
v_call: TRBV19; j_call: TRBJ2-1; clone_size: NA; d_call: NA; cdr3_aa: CASSTPRLGHNEQFF; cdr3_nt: TGTGCCAGTAGTACGCCGCGACTGGGGCACAATGAGCAGTTCTTC
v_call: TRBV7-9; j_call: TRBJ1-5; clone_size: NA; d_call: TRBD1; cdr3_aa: CASSPQGTGNQPQHF; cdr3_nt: TGTGCCAGCAGCCCACAGGGGACGGGCAATCAGCCCCAGCATTTT
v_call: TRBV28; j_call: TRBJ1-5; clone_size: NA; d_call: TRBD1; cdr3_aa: CASEQGRNQPQHF; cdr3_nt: TGTGCCAGTGAACAGGGGCGAAATCAGCCCCAGCATTTT
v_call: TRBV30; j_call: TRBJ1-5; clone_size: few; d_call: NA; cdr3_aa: CAWSGGRAQPQHF; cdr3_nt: TGTGCCTGGAGTGGGGGCAGGGCTCAGCCCCAGCATTTT
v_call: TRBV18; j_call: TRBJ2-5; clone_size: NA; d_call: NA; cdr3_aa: CASSPMTRSETQYF; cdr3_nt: TGTGCCAGCTCACCCATGACTAGATCTGAGACCCAGTACTTC
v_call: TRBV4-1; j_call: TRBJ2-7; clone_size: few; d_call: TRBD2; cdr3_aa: CASSLDGLAREQYF; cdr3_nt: TGCGCCAGCAGCCTAGACGGACTAGCGAGGGAGCAGTACTTC
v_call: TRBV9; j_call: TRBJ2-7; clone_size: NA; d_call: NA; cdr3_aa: CASSVSPLFVAYEQYF; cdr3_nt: TGTGCCAGCAGCGTAAGCCCTCTCTTTGTGGCCTACGAGCAGTACTTC
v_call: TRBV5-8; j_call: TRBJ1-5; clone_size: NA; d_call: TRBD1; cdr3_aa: CASSLGGQGFRNQPQHF; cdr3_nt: TGTGCCAGCAGCTTGGGGGGACAGGGTTTTCGCAATCAGCCCCAGCATTTT
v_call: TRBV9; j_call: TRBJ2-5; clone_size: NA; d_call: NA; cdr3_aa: CASSLEQETQYF; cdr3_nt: TGTGCCAGCAGCCTGGAGCAAGAGACCCAGTACTTC
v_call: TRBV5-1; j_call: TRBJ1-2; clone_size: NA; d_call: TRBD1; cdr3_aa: CASSQGQGNYGYTF; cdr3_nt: TGCGCCAGCAGCCAGGGACAGGGGAACTATGGCTACACCTTC
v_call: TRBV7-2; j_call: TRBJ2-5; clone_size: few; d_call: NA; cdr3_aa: CASSRYQETQYF; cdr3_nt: TGTGCCAGCAGCCGGTACCAAGAGACCCAGTACTTC
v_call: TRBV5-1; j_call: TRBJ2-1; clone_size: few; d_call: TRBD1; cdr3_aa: CASSLEGQGHNEQFF; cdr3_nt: TGCGCCAGCAGCTTGGAGGGACAGGGCCACAATGAGCAGTTCTTC
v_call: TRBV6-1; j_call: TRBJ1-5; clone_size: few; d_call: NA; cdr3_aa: CASSERGRAPNQPQHF; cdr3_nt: TGTGCCAGCAGTGAAAGAGGCAGGGCCCCCAATCAGCCCCAGCATTTT
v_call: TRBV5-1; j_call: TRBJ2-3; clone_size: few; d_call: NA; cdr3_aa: CASSLGAGLRDTQYF; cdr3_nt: TGCGCCAGCAGCTTAGGGGCAGGGCTAAGGGATACGCAGTATTTT
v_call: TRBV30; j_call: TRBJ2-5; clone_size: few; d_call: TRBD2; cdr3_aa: CAWRASGGFQETQYF; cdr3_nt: TGTGCCTGGAGAGCTAGCGGGGGCTTCCAAGAGACCCAGTACTTC
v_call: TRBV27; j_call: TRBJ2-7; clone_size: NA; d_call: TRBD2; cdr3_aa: CASSDRTSRAYEQYF; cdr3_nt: TGTGCCAGCAGTGACCGGACTAGCCGGGCCTACGAGCAGTACTTC
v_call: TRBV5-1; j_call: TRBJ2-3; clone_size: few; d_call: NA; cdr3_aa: CASSPEGSDTQYF; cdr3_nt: TGCGCCAGCAGCCCGGAGGGTTCAGATACGCAGTATTTT
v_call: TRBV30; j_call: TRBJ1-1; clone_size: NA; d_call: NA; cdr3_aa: CAWSLQGGVTEAFF; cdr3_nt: TGTGCCTGGAGTCTACAGGGTGGGGTCACTGAAGCTTTCTTT
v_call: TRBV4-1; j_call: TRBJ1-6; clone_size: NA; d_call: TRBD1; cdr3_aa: CASSPYPDRVESPLHF; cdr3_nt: TGCGCCAGCAGCCCTTACCCGGACAGGGTTGAATCACCCCTCCACTTT
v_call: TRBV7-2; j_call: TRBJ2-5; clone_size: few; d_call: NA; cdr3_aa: CASSLAGLAETQYF; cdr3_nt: TGTGCCAGCAGCTTAGCTGGGCTAGCGGAGACCCAGTACTTC
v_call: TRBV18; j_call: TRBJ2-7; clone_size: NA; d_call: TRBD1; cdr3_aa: CASSPQGAHEQYF; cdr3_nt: TGTGCCAGCTCACCACAGGGGGCCCACGAGCAGTACTTC
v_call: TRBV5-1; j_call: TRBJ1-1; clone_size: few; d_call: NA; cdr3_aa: CASSVGPQGKNTEAFF; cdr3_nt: TGCGCCAGCAGCGTCGGCCCCCAGGGGAAGAACACTGAAGCTTTCTTT
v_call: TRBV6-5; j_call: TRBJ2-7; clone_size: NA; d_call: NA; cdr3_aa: CASIPDSRRSYEQYF; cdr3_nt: TGTGCCAGCATCCCGGACAGTCGAAGGTCCTACGAGCAGTACTTC
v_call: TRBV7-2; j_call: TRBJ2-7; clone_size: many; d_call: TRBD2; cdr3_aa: CASSLGRGGLRASEQYF; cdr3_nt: TGTGCCAGCAGCTTAGGGCGGGGGGGCCTACGAGCGTCCGAGCAGTACTTC
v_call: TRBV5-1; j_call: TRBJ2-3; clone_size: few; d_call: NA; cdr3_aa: CASSLASWGTDTQYF; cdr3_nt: TGCGCCAGCAGCTTGGCTAGCTGGGGCACAGATACGCAGTATTTT
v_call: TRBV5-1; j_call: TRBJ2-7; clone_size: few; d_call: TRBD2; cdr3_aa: CASSYSGTSGYEQYF; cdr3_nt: TGCGCCAGCAGCTACTCCGGGACTAGCGGCTACGAGCAGTACTTC
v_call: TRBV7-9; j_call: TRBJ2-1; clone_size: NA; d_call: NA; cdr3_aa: CASSLLALVHNEQFF; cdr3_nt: TGTGCCAGCAGCTTATTGGCCCTTGTCCACAATGAGCAGTTCTTC
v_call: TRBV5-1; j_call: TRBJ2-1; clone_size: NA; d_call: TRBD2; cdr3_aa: CASQTSGVYNEQFF; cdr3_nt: TGCGCCAGCCAGACTAGCGGGGTATACAATGAGCAGTTCTTC
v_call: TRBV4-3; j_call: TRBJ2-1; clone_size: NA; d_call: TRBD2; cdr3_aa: CASSRRGLAGTNNEQFF; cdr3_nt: TGCGCCAGCAGCCGGAGAGGACTAGCGGGGACCAACAATGAGCAGTTCTTC
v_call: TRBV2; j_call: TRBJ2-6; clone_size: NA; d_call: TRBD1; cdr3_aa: CASRTGQGVGGANVLTF; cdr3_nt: TGTGCCAGCAGAACGGGACAGGGAGTGGGGGGGGCCAACGTCCTGACTTTC
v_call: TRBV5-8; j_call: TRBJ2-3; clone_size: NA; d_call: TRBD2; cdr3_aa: CASSTTSGVNTDTQYF; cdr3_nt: TGTGCCAGCAGCACGACTAGCGGGGTGAACACAGATACGCAGTATTTT
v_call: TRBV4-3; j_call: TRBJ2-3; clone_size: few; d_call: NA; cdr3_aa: CASSQARARTDTQYF; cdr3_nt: TGCGCCAGCAGCCAAGCGCGCGCCCGCACAGATACGCAGTATTTT
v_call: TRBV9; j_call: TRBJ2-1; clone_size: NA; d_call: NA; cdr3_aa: CASSVRGGYTGEQFF; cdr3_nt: TGTGCCAGCAGCGTTAGGGGGGGATACACAGGTGAGCAGTTCTTC
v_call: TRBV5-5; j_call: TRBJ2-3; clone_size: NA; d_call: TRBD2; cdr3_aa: CASSLGPAGGRDTQYF; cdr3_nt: TGTGCCAGCAGCTTGGGGCCTGCGGGGGGGCGAGATACGCAGTATTTT
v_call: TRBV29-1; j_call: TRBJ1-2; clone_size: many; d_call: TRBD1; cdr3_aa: CSVSAFGQGNGYTF; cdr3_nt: TGCAGCGTCTCCGCGTTCGGACAGGGGAATGGCTACACCTTC
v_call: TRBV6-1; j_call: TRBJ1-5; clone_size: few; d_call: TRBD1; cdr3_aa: CASSEIVGQGNQPQHF; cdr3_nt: TGTGCCAGCAGTGAAATAGTGGGACAGGGCAATCAGCCCCAGCATTTT
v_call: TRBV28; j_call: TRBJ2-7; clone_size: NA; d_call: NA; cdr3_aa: CASRQNYEQYF; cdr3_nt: TGTGCCAGCAGGCAGAACTACGAGCAGTACTTC
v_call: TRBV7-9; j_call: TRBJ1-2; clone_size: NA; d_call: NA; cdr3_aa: CASGPQGFYGYTF; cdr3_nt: TGTGCCAGCGGGCCACAGGGATTCTATGGCTACACCTTC
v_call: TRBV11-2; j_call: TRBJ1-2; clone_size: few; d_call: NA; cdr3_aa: CASSPDRQPNYGYTF; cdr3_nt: TGTGCCAGCAGCCCCGACAGGCAACCCAACTATGGCTACACCTTC
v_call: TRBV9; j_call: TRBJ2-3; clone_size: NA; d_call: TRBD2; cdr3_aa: CASSVAPGRGVVGTQYF; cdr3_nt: TGTGCCAGCAGCGTAGCCCCCGGGCGGGGGGTTGTTGGTACGCAGTATTTT
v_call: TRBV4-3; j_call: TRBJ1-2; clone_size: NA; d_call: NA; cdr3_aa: CASSLDRNYGYTF; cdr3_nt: TGCGCCAGCAGCCTCGACAGGAACTATGGCTACACCTTC